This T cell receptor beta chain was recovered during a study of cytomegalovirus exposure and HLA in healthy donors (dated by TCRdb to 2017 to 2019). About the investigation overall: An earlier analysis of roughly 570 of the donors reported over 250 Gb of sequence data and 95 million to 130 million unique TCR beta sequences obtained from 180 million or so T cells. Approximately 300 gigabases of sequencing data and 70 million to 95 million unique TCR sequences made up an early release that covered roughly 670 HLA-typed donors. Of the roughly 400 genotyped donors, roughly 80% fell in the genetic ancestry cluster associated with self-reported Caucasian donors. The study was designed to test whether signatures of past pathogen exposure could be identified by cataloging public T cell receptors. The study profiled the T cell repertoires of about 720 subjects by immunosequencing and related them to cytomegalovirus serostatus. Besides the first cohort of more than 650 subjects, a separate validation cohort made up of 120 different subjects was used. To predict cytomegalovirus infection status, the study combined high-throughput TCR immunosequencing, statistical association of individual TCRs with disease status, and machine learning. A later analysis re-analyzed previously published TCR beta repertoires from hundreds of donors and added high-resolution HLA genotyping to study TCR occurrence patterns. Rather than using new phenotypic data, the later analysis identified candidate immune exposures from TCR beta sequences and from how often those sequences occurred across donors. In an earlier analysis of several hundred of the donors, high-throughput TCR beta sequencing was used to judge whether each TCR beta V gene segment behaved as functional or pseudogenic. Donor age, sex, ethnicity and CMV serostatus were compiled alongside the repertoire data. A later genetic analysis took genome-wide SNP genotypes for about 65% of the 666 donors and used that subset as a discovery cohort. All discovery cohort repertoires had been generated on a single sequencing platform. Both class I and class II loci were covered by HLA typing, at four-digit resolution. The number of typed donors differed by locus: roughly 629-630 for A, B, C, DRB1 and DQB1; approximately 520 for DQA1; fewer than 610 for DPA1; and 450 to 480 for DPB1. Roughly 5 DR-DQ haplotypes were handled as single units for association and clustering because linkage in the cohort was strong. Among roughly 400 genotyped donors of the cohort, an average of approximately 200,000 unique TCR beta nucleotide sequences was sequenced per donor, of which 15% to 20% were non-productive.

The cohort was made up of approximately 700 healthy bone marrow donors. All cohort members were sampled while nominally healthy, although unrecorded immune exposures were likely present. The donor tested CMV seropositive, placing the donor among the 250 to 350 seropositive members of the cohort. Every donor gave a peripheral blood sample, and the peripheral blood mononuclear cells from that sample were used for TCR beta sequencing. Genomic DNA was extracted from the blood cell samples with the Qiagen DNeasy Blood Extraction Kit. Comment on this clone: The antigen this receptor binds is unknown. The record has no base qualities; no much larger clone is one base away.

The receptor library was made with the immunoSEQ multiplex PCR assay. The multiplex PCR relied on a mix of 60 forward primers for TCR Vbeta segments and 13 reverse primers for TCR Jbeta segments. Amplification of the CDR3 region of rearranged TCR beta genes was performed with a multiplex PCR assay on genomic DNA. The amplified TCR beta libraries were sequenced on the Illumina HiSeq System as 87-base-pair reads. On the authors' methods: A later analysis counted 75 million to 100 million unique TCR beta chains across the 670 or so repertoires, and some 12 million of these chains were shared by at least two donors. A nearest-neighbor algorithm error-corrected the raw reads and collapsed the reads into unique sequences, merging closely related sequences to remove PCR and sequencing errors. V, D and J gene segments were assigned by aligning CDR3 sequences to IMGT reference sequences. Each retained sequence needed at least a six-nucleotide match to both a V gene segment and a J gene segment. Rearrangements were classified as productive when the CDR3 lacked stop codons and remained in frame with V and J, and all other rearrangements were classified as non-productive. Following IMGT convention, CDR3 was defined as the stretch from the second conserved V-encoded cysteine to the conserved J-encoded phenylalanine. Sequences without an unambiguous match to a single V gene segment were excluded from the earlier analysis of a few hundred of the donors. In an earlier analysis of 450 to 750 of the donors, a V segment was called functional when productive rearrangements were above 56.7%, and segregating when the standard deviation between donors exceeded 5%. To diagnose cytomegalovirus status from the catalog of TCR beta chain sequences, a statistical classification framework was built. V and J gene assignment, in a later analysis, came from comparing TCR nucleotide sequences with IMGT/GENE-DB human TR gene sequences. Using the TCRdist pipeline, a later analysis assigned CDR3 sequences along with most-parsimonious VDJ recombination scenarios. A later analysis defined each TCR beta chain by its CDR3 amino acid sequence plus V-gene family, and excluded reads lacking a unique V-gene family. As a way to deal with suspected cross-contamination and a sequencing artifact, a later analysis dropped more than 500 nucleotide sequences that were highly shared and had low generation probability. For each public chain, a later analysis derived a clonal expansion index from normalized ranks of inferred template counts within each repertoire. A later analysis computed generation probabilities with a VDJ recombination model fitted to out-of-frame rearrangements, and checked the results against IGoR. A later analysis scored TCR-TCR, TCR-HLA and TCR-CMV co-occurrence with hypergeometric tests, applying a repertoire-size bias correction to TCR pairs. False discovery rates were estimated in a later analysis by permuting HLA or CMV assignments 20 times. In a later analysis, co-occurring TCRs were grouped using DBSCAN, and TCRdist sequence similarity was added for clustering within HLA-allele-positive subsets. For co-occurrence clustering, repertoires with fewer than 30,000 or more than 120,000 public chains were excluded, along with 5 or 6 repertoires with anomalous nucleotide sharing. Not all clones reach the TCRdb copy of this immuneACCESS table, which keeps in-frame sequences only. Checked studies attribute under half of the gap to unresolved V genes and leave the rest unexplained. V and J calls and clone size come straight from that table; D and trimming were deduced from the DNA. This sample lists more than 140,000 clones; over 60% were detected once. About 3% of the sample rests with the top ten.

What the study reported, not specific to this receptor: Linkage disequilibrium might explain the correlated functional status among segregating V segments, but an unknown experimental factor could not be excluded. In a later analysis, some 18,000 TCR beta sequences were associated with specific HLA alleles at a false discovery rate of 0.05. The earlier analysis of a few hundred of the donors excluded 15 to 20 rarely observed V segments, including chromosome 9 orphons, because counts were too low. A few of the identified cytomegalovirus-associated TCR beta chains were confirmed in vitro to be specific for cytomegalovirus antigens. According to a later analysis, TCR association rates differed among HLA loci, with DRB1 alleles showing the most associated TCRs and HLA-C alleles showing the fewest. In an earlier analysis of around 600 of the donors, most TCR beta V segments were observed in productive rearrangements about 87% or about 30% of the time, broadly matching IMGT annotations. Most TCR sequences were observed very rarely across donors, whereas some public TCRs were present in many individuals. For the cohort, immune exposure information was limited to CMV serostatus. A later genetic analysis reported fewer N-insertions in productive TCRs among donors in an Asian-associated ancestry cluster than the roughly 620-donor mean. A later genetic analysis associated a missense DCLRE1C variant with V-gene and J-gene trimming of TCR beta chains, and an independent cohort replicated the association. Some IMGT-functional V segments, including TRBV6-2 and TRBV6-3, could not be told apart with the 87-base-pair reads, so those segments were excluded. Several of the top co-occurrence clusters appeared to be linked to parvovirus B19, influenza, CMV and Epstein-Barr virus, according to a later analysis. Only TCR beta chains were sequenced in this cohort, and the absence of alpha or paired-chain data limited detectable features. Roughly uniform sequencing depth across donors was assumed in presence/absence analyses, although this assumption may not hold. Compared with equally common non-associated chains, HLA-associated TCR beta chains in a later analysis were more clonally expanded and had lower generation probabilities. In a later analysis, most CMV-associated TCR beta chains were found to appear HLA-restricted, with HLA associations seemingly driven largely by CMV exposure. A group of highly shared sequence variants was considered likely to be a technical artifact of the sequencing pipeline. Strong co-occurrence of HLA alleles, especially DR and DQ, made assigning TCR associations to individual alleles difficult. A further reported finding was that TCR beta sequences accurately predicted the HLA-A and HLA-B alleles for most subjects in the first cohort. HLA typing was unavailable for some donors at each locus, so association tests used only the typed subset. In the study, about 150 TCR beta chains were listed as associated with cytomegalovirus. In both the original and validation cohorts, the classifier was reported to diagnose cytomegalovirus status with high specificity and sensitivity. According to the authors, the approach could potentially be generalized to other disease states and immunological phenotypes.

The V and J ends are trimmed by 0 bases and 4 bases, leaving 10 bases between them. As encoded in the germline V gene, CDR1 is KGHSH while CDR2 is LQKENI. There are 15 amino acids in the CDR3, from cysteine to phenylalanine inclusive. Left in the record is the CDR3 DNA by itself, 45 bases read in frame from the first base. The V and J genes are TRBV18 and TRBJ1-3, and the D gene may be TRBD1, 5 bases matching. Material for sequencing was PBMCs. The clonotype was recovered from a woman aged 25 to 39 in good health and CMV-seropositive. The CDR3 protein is CASSPPGRAGNTIYF. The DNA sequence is TGTGCCAGCTCACCACCGGGCAGGGCCGGAAACACCATATATTTT.